The 7 T cell receptor beta chains reported below all come from one sample, sequenced in a study of radiotherapy plus CTLA-4 blockade in lung cancer. Clones were read by immunoSEQ multiplex PCR, and TCRdb kept only the in-frame ones, dropping some. The data contain tens of thousands of clones, roughly 80% of them singletons. Sequences were derived from peripheral blood, sampled from a patient treated with radiotherapy plus ipilimumab. Every receptor here comes from a human donor with non-small cell lung cancer who had stable disease on radiotherapy plus ipilimumab.

This rearrangement joins TRBV10-2 to TRBJ1-4; 9 bases fit TRBD1. V dropped 6 bases and J dropped 5; count of bases not matched to a gene: 4. Germline V gives CDR1 WSHSY, CDR2 SAAADI. The CDR3 covers 14 residues. DNA of the CDR3: TGCGCCAGCAGGGACAGGGGACTGAATGAAAAACTGTTTTTT. It codes for CASRDRGLNEKLFF.

CDR3 sequence (DNA): TGTGCCAGCAGCTTTAACACAGGGTTCCAAGAGACCCAGTACTTC. Encoded protein: CASSFNTGFQETQYF. V gene TRBV7-9 combines with J gene TRBJ2-5, with D perhaps matching TRBD1 (6 bases). The V and J ends lost 3 bases and 1 base respectively, with 12 bases between them. The germline CDR1 and CDR2 sequences are SEHNR and FQNEAQ (reference sequence). The CDR3 length is 15 residues.

V and J are TRBV19 and TRBJ2-4, with 8 bases lining up with TRBD2. J lost 7 bases, V lost 5 bases, and 4 bases had no gene match. Germline assignment: CDR1 LNHDA and CDR2 SQIVND (reference sequence). There are 13 residues in the CDR3. CDR3 protein: CASSETGGNIQYF. CDR3 nucleotide sequence: TGTGCCAGTAGTGAAACGGGGGGGAACATTCAGTACTTC.

This rearrangement joins TRBV27 to TRBJ2-4; 15 bases line up with TRBD2. V lost 2 bases to trimming and J lost 2 bases; unmatched junction nucleotides: 7. CDR1 MNHEY and CDR2 SMNVEV come from the germline V gene (reference sequence). There are 19 residues in the CDR3. Here the CDR3 reads CASSLRTSGGALTKNIQYF. CDR3 nucleotides: TGTGCCAGCAGTTTACGGACTAGCGGGGGGGCCTTGACCAAAAACATTCAGTACTTC.

The chain has TRBV30 and TRBJ1-2; possible D gene TRBD1, 5 bases. With 3 bases removed from V and 0 bases from J, the gap between germline ends came to 11 bases. This CDR3 has 14 residues. Germline values: CDR1 GTSNPN, CDR2 SVGIG (reference sequence). CDR3 nucleotide sequence: TGTGCCTGGAGCAACGTGGGGGCTAACTATGGCTACACCTTC. Its protein is CAWSNVGANYGYTF.

V gene TRBV5-1 combines with J gene TRBJ1-1; weak D call: TRBD1 (6 bases). The germline V and J ends were trimmed by 4 bases and 5 bases, with 12 bases remaining between them. The CDR3 loop spans 13 amino acids. Germline V CDR1 and CDR2: SGHRS, YFSETQ. For the CDR3, the DNA is TGCGCCAGCAGCACACAGGGTAGGACTGAAGCTTTCTTT. This gives the protein CASSTQGRTEAFF. Looking up the rest from reference TRBV5-1 and TRBJ1-1 gives the full variable domain: KAGVTQTPRYLIKTRGQQVTLSCSPISGHRSVSWYQQTPGQGLQFLFEYFSETQRNKGNFPGRFSGRQFSNSRSEMNVSTLELGDSALYLCASSTQGRTEAFFGQGTRLTVV.

CDR3 in DNA: TGTGCCAGCAGTGGGACAGGGCCCCCAGCCGGGGAGCTGTTTTTT. It encodes CASSGTGPPAGELFF. This sequence joins TRBV2 and TRBJ2-2; 8 bases line up with TRBD1. J was trimmed by 6 bases and V by 4 bases; bases with no gene match: 7. The CDR3 runs 15 residues. CDR1 is SNHLY and CDR2 is FYNNEI in the germline V gene. Filled out from reference TRBV2 and TRBJ2-2, the complete variable domain reads EPEVTQTPSHQVTQMGQEVILRCVPISNHLYFYWYRQILGQKVEFLVSFYNNEISEKSEIFDDQFSVERPDGSNFTLKIRSTKLEDSAMYFCASSGTGPPAGELFFGEGSRLTVL.